This TCR beta chain was sequenced during a study of a mutant IDH1 vaccine in newly diagnosed glioma. The assay was immunoSEQ multiplex PCR, and TCRdb's table has in-frame clones only and misses some. The sample records about 88,000 clones, around 80% being singletons. Trimming stripped 5 bases from V and 0 bases from J, with 13 bases between. The length of the CDR3 is 15 residues. Germline loops: CDR1 MGHDK, CDR2 SYGVNS. The time point was: baseline, week 1 (first vaccination visit). Described treatment: pre-vaccination baseline after standard-of-care therapy. Material: PBMCs, obtained from a glioma patient treated with radiotherapy, temozolomide or both. J is TRBJ1-1 and V is TRBV25-1; D is uncertain. This sequence originates from a middle-aged man with glioma. Some clones in this sample may be carry-over from other donors' samples. The CDR3 loop is CASSTRLNMNTEAFF. CDR3 DNA sequence: TGTGCCAGCAGTACTCGACTGAACATGAACACTGAAGCTTTCTTT.